This is a list of T cell receptor beta chains from one sample in a study of T cell responses to AZD1222 COVID-19 vaccine. Using immunoSEQ multiplex PCR, the repertoire was profiled, and TCRdb retains in-frame clones only, with some absent. The repertoire has approximately 100,000 clones, about 82% of them found once; the top ten carry under 1.5%. The sample was peripheral blood, taken on day 0 of AZD1222 vaccination. Receptors were obtained from an adult in good health. The CDR3 runs from the conserved cysteine through the conserved F or W. A D gene is named only where the DNA matches it firmly. The size field is filled for only some rows; it gives once, few, many or a size class.

-	TRBV28	-	TRBJ1-2	TGTGCCAGCAGTCTAGGTGGCTATGGCTACACCTTC	CASSLGGYGYTF
-	TRBV28	TRBD2	TRBJ2-1	TGTGCCAGCAGTTTGGGCGGGAGGGCCTATTTGTTCTTC	CASSLGGRAYLFF
-	TRBV10-3	TRBD1	TRBJ2-7	TGTGCCATCAGTGAGTCTCGGGACAGGGTTGGTGAGCAGTACTTC	CAISESRDRVGEQYF
many	TRBV7-2	-	TRBJ2-1	TGTGCCAGCAGCTTAGGAGGCAGGGGCAATGAGCAGTTCTTC	CASSLGGRGNEQFF
-	TRBV7-8	-	TRBJ1-2	TGTGCCAGCAGCTTAGGGACAGCAACTAACTATGGCTACACCTTC	CASSLGTATNYGYTF
-	TRBV2	-	TRBJ1-6	TGTGCCAGCAGTCAGAATTCACCCCTCCACTTT	CASSQNSPLHF
-	TRBV10-3	-	TRBJ2-7	TGTGCCATCAGTGATCCTCTCGCCGGGAGTTTAAACGAGCAGTACTTC	CAISDPLAGSLNEQYF
-	TRBV9	TRBD1	TRBJ2-2	TGTGCCAGCAGCGAGGACAGGGCTACGAACACCGGGGAGCTGTTTTTT	CASSEDRATNTGELFF
few	TRBV5-1	TRBD1	TRBJ2-6	TGCGCCAGCAGCTTGCGAGGGGAACAGGGGTACTCTGGGGCCAACGTCCTGACTTTC	CASSLRGEQGYSGANVLTF
-	TRBV6-1	-	TRBJ1-2	TGTGCCAGCAGTGATTATGGCTACACCTTC	CASSDYGYTF
once	TRBV7-2	-	TRBJ2-3	TGTGCCAGCAGCTTAGTTCTCACAGATACGCAGTATTTT	CASSLVLTDTQYF
-	TRBV27	TRBD1	TRBJ2-2	TGTGCCAGCAGCACAGGGGAAAACACCGGGGAGCTGTTTTTT	CASSTGENTGELFF
-	TRBV27	-	TRBJ1-5	TGTGCCAGCAGACAGGGATTGGAACAGCCCCAGCATTTT	CASRQGLEQPQHF
-	TRBV7-9	-	TRBJ2-2	TGTGCCAGCAGCCCCAGCGGAACCGGGGAGCTGTTTTTT	CASSPSGTGELFF
-	TRBV7-2	TRBD2	TRBJ2-1	TGTGCCAGCAGCGCGCCGGGACTAGCTATCAATGAGCAGTTCTTC	CASSAPGLAINEQFF
-	TRBV5-4	TRBD1	TRBJ1-1	TGTGCCAGCAGCTGGCCAGGGGGCATGAACACTGAAGCTTTCTTT	CASSWPGGMNTEAFF
-	TRBV6-2/TRBV6-3	-	TRBJ1-2	TGTGCCAGCAGCGCTTCCAGAGATCCTAACTATGGCTACACCTTC	CASSASRDPNYGYTF
-	TRBV11-2	TRBD1	TRBJ2-1	TGTGCCAGCAGCTTATACCAGGGGGCCGATGAGCAGTTCTTC	CASSLYQGADEQFF
-	TRBV10-3	TRBD1	TRBJ2-7	TGTGCCATCAGTGGTCCCGTTTCCGGGACAGAGGGGAGAGGGGAGCAGTACTTC	CAISGPVSGTEGRGEQYF
-	TRBV19	TRBD2	TRBJ2-2	TGTGCCAGTAGTACGCCGGGACTAGCGGCGTACACCGGGGAGCTGTTTTTT	CASSTPGLAAYTGELFF
-	TRBV3-1/TRBV3-2	-	TRBJ1-5	TGTGCCAGCAGCCTTACCCCGGGAGGCAATCAGCCCCAGCATTTT	CASSLTPGGNQPQHF
-	TRBV4-3	TRBD2	TRBJ2-2	TGCGCCAGCAGCCGAGGACTAGCGGGGAACACCGGGGAGCTGTTTTTT	CASSRGLAGNTGELFF
-	TRBV18	-	TRBJ1-2	TGTGCCAGCTCACCACTGTCCCAGGCCGATGGCTACACCTTC	CASSPLSQADGYTF
-	TRBV20-1	-	TRBJ1-2	TGCAGTGCTAGCGGGAGGTATGGCTACACCTTC	CSASGRYGYTF
-	TRBV2	-	TRBJ1-2	TGTGCCAGACGGGGGTTACAGGATGGCTACACCTTC	CARRGLQDGYTF
few	TRBV3-1/TRBV3-2	-	TRBJ2-5	TGTGCCAGCAGCCCCCTAGGGGCGGGACGAGAGACCCAGTACTTC	CASSPLGAGRETQYF
-	TRBV20-1	TRBD2	TRBJ2-1	TGCAGTGCTAGTCCGGGGACTAGCGGGGGTGGTGAGCAGTTCTTC	CSASPGTSGGGEQFF
-	TRBV10-3	-	TRBJ1-3	TGTGCCATCACCGCCGGGGTTACTGGAAACACCATATATTTT	CAITAGVTGNTIYF
-	TRBV7-2	-	TRBJ2-5	TGTGCCAGCAGCTCCCATAGCTTCCCAGGGGAGACCCAGTACTTC	CASSSHSFPGETQYF
-	TRBV7-2	-	TRBJ2-7	TGTGCCAGCAGCTTAAAGGAATACGAGCAGTACTTC	CASSLKEYEQYF
-	TRBV7-9	-	TRBJ1-2	TGTGCCAGCAGCAAAGACTCCTATGGCTACACCTTC	CASSKDSYGYTF
-	TRBV7-6	-	TRBJ2-1	TGTGCCAGCAGCCCACCAGGACCGAACTACAATGAGCAGTTCTTC	CASSPPGPNYNEQFF
few	TRBV7-6	TRBD1	TRBJ2-2	TGTGCCAGCAGCCCGGGACAGGGAGACACCGGGGAGCTGTTTTTT	CASSPGQGDTGELFF
few	TRBV7-8	-	TRBJ1-2	TGTGCCAGCAGCTTAAGTGATGTCACTGGGAGCTATGGCTACACCTTC	CASSLSDVTGSYGYTF
-	TRBV6-2/TRBV6-3	TRBD1	TRBJ2-7	TGTGCCAGCAGTTACTCGTCGGAGGACAGGGGGTCCTACGAGCAGTACTTC	CASSYSSEDRGSYEQYF
-	TRBV11-2	-	TRBJ2-1	TGTGCCAGCAGCTTAGAGGGTAACTCCTACAATGAGCAGTTCTTC	CASSLEGNSYNEQFF
-	TRBV28	-	TRBJ1-5	TGTGCCAGCAGTTCCCGGACGGGGACTGTTCAGCCCCAGCATTTT	CASSSRTGTVQPQHF
-	TRBV5-5	-	TRBJ1-1	TGTGCCAGCAGCTTGGAAGGATTTATGGAGGTGAACACTGAAGCTTTCTTT	CASSLEGFMEVNTEAFF
-	TRBV3-1/TRBV3-2	-	TRBJ2-2	TGTGCCAGCAGCCAAGCTAGGGGTCGTGCCGGGGAGCTGTTTTTT	CASSQARGRAGELFF
-	TRBV29-1	-	TRBJ2-1	TGCAGCGTTGAGCAGGGGCAATACAATGAGCAGTTCTTC	CSVEQGQYNEQFF
few	TRBV30	-	TRBJ1-2	TGTGCCTGGAGGGTGCCAGTAGCCACCTACACCTTC	CAWRVPVATYTF
medium-sized	TRBV7-8	TRBD1	TRBJ1-6	TGTGCCAGCAGCTTAGGACCGGGACAGCGTGTCTCCTATAATTCACCCCTCCACTTT	CASSLGPGQRVSYNSPLHF
-	TRBV2	-	TRBJ2-2	TGTGCCAGCAGAACCGACAGGTCCGCCGGGGAGCTGTTTTTT	CASRTDRSAGELFF
-	TRBV18	-	TRBJ2-1	TGTGCCAGCTCACCACCTGGGGGATCATCCTACAATGAGCAGTTCTTC	CASSPPGGSSYNEQFF
few	TRBV19	-	TRBJ2-2	TGTGCCAGTAGTATCGCCCGAAACACCGGGGAGCTGTTTTTT	CASSIARNTGELFF